Listed here are 18 T cell receptor beta chains from one sample, sequenced in a study of regulatory T cells in long-lasting Graves disease. Through Arm-PCR of CDR3 regions and iRepertoire HTBI primers, TCR beta libraries were built. One entry per CDR3 protein results from TCRdb running MiXCR on the multiplex PCR reads. The table lists fewer than 450,000 distinct CDR3 sequences, less than 25% of them singletons. Specified time point: persistent/refractory GD, antithyroid drugs over 5 years with positive TRAb. With RNA extracted from PBMCs as input, the TCR library was made. Sequencing was performed on peripheral blood mononuclear cells (PBMCs), taken when the disease was refractory, from a patient treated with antithyroid drugs. These receptors all come from a female donor with Graves disease.

This clonotype has ten or more counts. This chain uses TRBV28 with TRBJ2-4; D may correspond to TRBD1 or TRBD2 (5 bases each). V lost 3 bases and J 3 bases, leaving 9 bases between the germline ends. The CDR3 extends over 14 amino acids. Germline loops: CDR1 MDHEN, CDR2 SYDVKM. CDR3: CASSFRGVKNIQYF. DNA for the CDR3: TGTGCCAGCAGTTTTAGAGGGGTCAAAAACATTCAGTACTTC.

V and J are TRBV20-1 and TRBJ1-1; D possibly corresponds to TRBD1 (5 bases). Germline CDR1 DFQATT, CDR2 SNEGSKA (reference sequence). V lost 2 bases and J 1 base, leaving 14 bases between the germline ends. The CDR3 sequence is 15 residues long. CDR3 in DNA: TGCAGTGCTAGAATCGTTGGGGGACGGAACACTGAAGCTTTCTTT. Amino acids: CSARIVGGRNTEAFF.

This clonotype has just a few counts. Written as DNA, the CDR3 is TGCGCCAGCAGCCAAGTGAGGGACAGGGGAAACATTCAGTACTTC. This codes for CASSQVRDRGNIQYF. This chain joins TRBV4-1 and TRBJ2-4; 10 nucleotides match TRBD1. V lost 1 base and J lost 6; bases outside the gene matches: 3. The germline gives CDR1 MGHRA, CDR2 YSYEKL. The CDR3 extends over 15 amino acids.

The chain links TRBV7-3 to TRBJ2-5; no firm D call. Trimming removed 2 bases from V and 1 base from J, with 8 bases in between. There are 14 residues in the CDR3. The germline V gene has CDR1 SGHTA and CDR2 FQGTGA. The CDR3 spells CASSLEPRQETQYF. The DNA of the CDR3 is TGTGCCAGCAGCTTAGAACCCCGCCAAGAGACCCAGTACTTC.

This clonotype was recorded many times. The rearrangement uses TRBV6-1 and TRBJ2-2; a weak D match, TRBD1 (5 bases). The CDR3 loop spans 14 amino acids. Trimming pared 7 bases from V and 0 bases from J, leaving 9 bases between. In germline, CDR1 is MNHNS, CDR2 SASEGT. CDR3 coding DNA: TGTGCCAGCAAGGGGATGCCGAACACCGGGGAGCTGTTTTTT. Protein: CASKGMPNTGELFF.

This clonotype has a count of ten or more. The rearrangement links TRBV28 to TRBJ1-6; 8 positions match TRBD1. Germline V lookup: CDR1 MDHEN, CDR2 SYDVKM. CDR3 length: 15 amino acids. V was clipped by 8 bases and J by 16 bases; unmatched bases: 19. For the CDR3, the DNA is TGTGCCAGCCTAGAAGGAGGACAGGGTCCCCCCACTCTCCACTTT. Residues: CASLEGGQGPPTLHF.

V is TRBV9 and J is TRBJ2-2, with 16 bases lining up with TRBD2. CDR3 length: 18 amino acids. The J segment lost 3 bases and the V segment lost 4 bases, leaving 6 bases of the junction unmatched. The V gene's germline CDR1 is SGDLS and CDR2 YYNGEE. CDR3 DNA sequence: TGTGCCAGCAGCCTGGGACTAGCGGGAGGGTCGCACACCGGGGAGCTGTTTTTT. It specifies CASSLGLAGGSHTGELFF.

The chain is built from TRBV12-5 and TRBJ2-7; D assignment may be TRBD1 or TRBD2 (5 bases each). This CDR3 spans 15 amino acids. Trimming shortened V by 5 bases and J by 3 bases, and 17 bases separated the two germline ends. The V gene's germline CDR1 is LGHNT and CDR2 FRNRAP. CDR3 region: CASGPGTGLLYEQYF. CDR3 sequence (DNA): TGTGCTAGTGGTCCGGGGACCGGATTACTCTACGAGCAGTACTTC.

Concerning this clonotype itself: A much larger clonotype is one base distant, so this may be a read error. The genes are TRBV5-1 and TRBJ1-2, with 7 bases that match TRBD1. The length of the CDR3 is 16 residues. CDR1 SGHRS and CDR2 YFSETQ come from the germline V gene. V lost 4 bases and J lost 7; bases outside the gene matches: 16. The CDR3 nucleotides read TGCGCCAGCAGCCCCGTCAGGGGAAAGGGGGCGATTGGCTACACCTTC. This translates into CASSPVRGKGAIGYTF.

This clonotype was counted many times. This chain uses TRBV2 with TRBJ1-1; D is possibly TRBD1 (6 bases). Germline V gives CDR1 SNHLY, CDR2 FYNNEI. The V gene lost 10 bases and the J gene lost 1 base, with 13 bases spanning the gap. The CDR3 covers 13 residues. In DNA, the CDR3 is TGTGCCACCGTGGACAGTCAGAACACTGAAGCTTTCTTT. Amino acids: CATVDSQNTEAFF.

This clonotype was seen at least ten times. At one end, the junction sequence differs from germline, possibly due to a read error. The chain links TRBV12-3 or TRBV12-4 to TRBJ2-6; a weak D match, TRBD2 (7 bases). The CDR3 covers 16 residues. This CDR3 is CASSLGGGSGANVLTF. The CDR3 nucleotides read TGTGCCAGCAGCTTAGGGGGGGGCTCTGGGGCCAACGTCCTGACTTTC.

This clonotype was observed a single time. Being one base from a much bigger clone, this may be a read error. CDR3 DNA sequence: TGTGCCAGCAGTTTAATAGGGGCGAGGGGCCAAGGGGAGCAGTACTTC. Translation: CASSLIGARGQGEQYF. The V call is TRBV27, the J call TRBJ2-7; D is tentatively TRBD1 or TRBD2 (5 bases each). V lost 2 bases, J lost 7 bases, and 21 bases lay in between. Germline values: CDR1 MNHEY, CDR2 SMNVEV (reference sequence). CDR3 size: 16 residues.

The rearrangement links TRBV30 to TRBJ2-7; 7 bases match TRBD2. Germline CDR1 reads GTSNPN; CDR2 reads SVGIG (reference sequence). The CDR3 runs to 14 residues. V lost 4 bases and J lost 4; bases outside the gene matches: 10. CDR3 sequence (DNA): TGTGCCTGGAACTCGCGGCTAGCGGTGTACGAGCAGTACTTC. This encodes CAWNSRLAVYEQYF.

Comments on this clonotype: A junction boundary mismatches the germline segment, possibly from a read error. V gene TRBV28 combines with J gene TRBJ1-2; the D is unclear. The CDR3 has 11 amino acids. Per germline, CDR1 MDHEN and CDR2 SYDVKM. CDR3 residues: CVSSPNYGYTF. CDR3 coding DNA: TGTGTCAGCAGTCCGAACTATGGCTACACCTTC.

This clonotype was detected only a few times. CDR3 amino acids: CASSDRNRGANYGYTF. DNA for the CDR3: TGTGCCAGCAGCGACCGAAACAGGGGAGCTAACTATGGCTACACCTTC. V gene TRBV9 combines with J gene TRBJ1-2; 7 nucleotides align to TRBD1. Germline V gene data show CDR1 as SGDLS and CDR2 as YYNGEE. The length of the CDR3 is 16 residues. The ends lost 3 bases at V and 0 bases at J; junction bases unmatched: 8.

This chain links TRBV6-2 or TRBV6-3 with TRBJ2-3; 10 nucleotides match TRBD2. The CDR3 consists of 16 residues. V shed 5 bases, J shed 6 bases, and the junction held 11 bases outside the gene matches. From germline, CDR1 is MNHEY and CDR2 SVGEGT. The CDR3 coding sequence is TGTGCCAGCAGTCCCCTAGGACTAGCGGAGGGTGATACGCAGTATTTT. Translated: CASSPLGLAEGDTQYF.

The CDR3 sequence: CASSSTSPGGTDTQYF. For the CDR3, the DNA is TGTGCCAGCAGCTCGACTAGCCCAGGGGGAACAGATACGCAGTATTTT. V usage is TRBV28 and J usage is TRBJ2-3; the D gene could be TRBD1 or TRBD2 (7 bases each). The CDR3 is made up of 16 amino acids. V gave up 6 bases and J gave up 3 bases, with 19 bases separating them. The germline gives CDR1 MDHEN, CDR2 SYDVKM.

The table lists this clonotype with many counts. The chain uses TRBV19 and TRBJ2-7; no clear D gene. Trimming shortened V by 5 bases and J by 2 bases, and 13 bases separated the two germline ends. CDR3 size: 14 residues. Germline V gene sequence: CDR1 LNHDA, CDR2 SQIVND (reference sequence). The CDR3 sequence: CASSLNAFAYEQYF. The CDR3 region has the DNA TGTGCCAGTAGTCTGAATGCATTCGCCTACGAGCAGTACTTC.